The rows below give T cell receptor beta chains drawn from one sample of a study of shared clonotypes between healthy human individuals. TCRdb's copy holds only in-frame clones and misses some; the assay was immunoSEQ multiplex PCR. The data hold more than 2,000,000 clones, with 85% to 95% observed a single time. Sequenced sample: naive CD4+ T cells sorted from blood. The origin of the receptors is a man aged 18 to 29 in good health. Each CDR3 is given with its conserved first and last residue. The D gene is left open where the match is weak. Size values are once, few and many counts, or a class for expanded clones, and some rows have none.

TRBD2	TRBJ2-3	TRBV9	.	CASSVGGGSTSDTQYF	TGTGCCAGCAGCGTAGGGGGCGGGAGTACGTCAGATACGCAGTATTTT
.	TRBJ1-4	TRBV11-2	.	CASSPRVGSEKLFF	TGTGCCAGCAGCCCAAGGGTGGGGAGTGAAAAACTGTTTTTT
TRBD1	TRBJ2-7	TRBV27	.	CASSFPGGQGLGEQYF	TGTGCCAGCAGTTTCCCTGGGGGACAGGGTCTCGGCGAGCAGTACTTC
TRBD1	TRBJ2-7	TRBV28	.	CASSKWDRRTYEQYF	TGTGCCAGCAGTAAATGGGACAGGCGAACTTACGAGCAGTACTTC
TRBD1	TRBJ2-2	TRBV12-5	.	CASGSGAGGRTGELFF	TGTGCTAGTGGTTCCGGGGCAGGGGGCAGGACCGGGGAGCTGTTTTTT
.	TRBJ1-5	TRBV4-1	.	CASSQESGNQPQHF	TGCGCCAGCAGCCAAGAAAGTGGCAATCAGCCCCAGCATTTT
.	TRBJ2-7	TRBV5-4	.	CASNPQGTTYEQYF	TGTGCCAGCAACCCCCAAGGGACCACCTACGAGCAGTACTTC
.	TRBJ2-5	TRBV10-2	.	CASSGTSIGQETQYF	TGCGCCAGCAGTGGTACCTCAATAGGCCAAGAGACCCAGTACTTC
TRBD1	TRBJ2-1	TRBV19	.	CASSINRGPSYNEQFF	TGTGCCAGTAGTATTAACAGGGGACCTAGTTACAATGAGCAGTTCTTC
TRBD1	TRBJ1-6	TRBV10-3	.	CAIRRDRVNSPLHF	TGTGCCATCAGACGGGACAGGGTTAATTCACCCCTCCACTTT
TRBD1	TRBJ1-3	TRBV9	.	CASSVETGGKSGNTIYF	TGTGCCAGCAGCGTAGAAACAGGGGGCAAGTCTGGAAACACCATATATTTT
.	TRBJ2-1	TRBV23-1	.	CASSQGLVSRNEQFF	TGCGCCAGCAGTCAAGGATTAGTTTCTCGGAATGAGCAGTTCTTC
.	TRBJ2-7	TRBV10-3	.	CAISPEGYGEQYF	TGTGCCATCAGTCCGGAGGGATATGGCGAGCAGTACTTC
.	TRBJ2-2	TRBV12-5	.	CASGLVPPGELFF	TGTGCTAGTGGTTTGGTACCCCCCGGGGAGCTGTTTTTT
TRBD2	TRBJ2-5	TRBV5-1	.	CASSAGLAGGTPETQYF	TGCGCCAGCAGCGCGGGACTAGCGGGGGGGACCCCCGAGACCCAGTACTTC
TRBD1	TRBJ2-1	TRBV5-1	.	CASSPGTGPYNEQFF	TGCGCCAGCAGCCCCGGGACAGGACCTTACAATGAGCAGTTCTTC
TRBD2	TRBJ2-5	TRBV27	.	CASSWGGLFQETQYF	TGTGCCAGCAGTTGGGGAGGGCTTTTCCAAGAGACCCAGTACTTC
TRBD1	TRBJ2-7	TRBV5-1	.	CASSAGTVRDEQYF	TGCGCCAGCAGCGCCGGGACAGTAAGAGATGAGCAGTACTTC
.	TRBJ1-4	TRBV7-9	.	CASSLGLRNEKLFF	TGTGCCAGCAGCTTAGGACTCCGTAATGAAAAACTGTTTTTT
.	TRBJ1-5	TRBV5-5	.	CASSLREGRLQPQHF	TGTGCCAGCAGCTTGAGGGAGGGAAGGTTGCAGCCCCAGCATTTT
.	TRBJ1-4	TRBV2	.	CASSEVGTFNEKLFF	TGTGCCAGCAGTGAAGTCGGGACCTTTAATGAAAAACTGTTTTTT
.	TRBJ2-7	TRBV19	.	CASSPGGYEQYF	TGTGCCAGTTCCCCCGGCGGTTACGAGCAGTACTTC
.	TRBJ1-1	TRBV2	few	CASSRDTEAFF	TGTGCCAGCAGCCGGGACACTGAAGCTTTCTTT
.	TRBJ2-7	TRBV12-5	.	CASIKGGQGYEQYF	TGTGCTAGTATCAAAGGAGGGCAGGGGTACGAGCAGTACTTC
TRBD1	TRBJ1-2	TRBV2	once	CASSRDRLGYGYTF	TGTGCCAGCAGTCGGGACAGGCTTGGCTATGGCTACACCTTC
TRBD1	TRBJ2-5	TRBV19	.	CASSVQGGPETQYF	TGTGCCAGTAGTGTACAGGGGGGTCCGGAGACCCAGTACTTC
TRBD1	TRBJ2-7	TRBV7-8	.	CASSSIQGAAEQYF	TGTGCCAGCAGCTCGATACAGGGGGCAGCCGAGCAGTACTTC
TRBD2	TRBJ2-7	TRBV11-1	.	CASSLWITGGLAGFHEQYF	TGTGCCAGCAGCCTATGGATCACAGGAGGACTAGCGGGGTTCCACGAGCAGTACTTC
.	TRBJ1-4	TRBV28	few	CASTDNRDKLFF	TGTGCCAGCACTGATAACCGGGACAAACTGTTTTTT
.	TRBJ1-5	TRBV5-8	.	CASSLRTDSQPQHF	TGTGCCAGCAGCTTGAGGACCGATTCTCAGCCCCAGCATTTT
.	TRBJ2-1	TRBV4-1	.	CASSQVSSGETEQFF	TGCGCCAGCAGCCAAGTGAGTTCGGGGGAAACTGAGCAGTTCTTC
.	TRBJ1-1	TRBV5-1	few	CASSYDSLNTEAFF	TGCGCCAGCAGCTACGACAGCTTGAACACTGAAGCTTTCTTT
.	TRBJ1-2	TRBV10-2	once	CASSEKGHYGYTF	TGCGCCAGCAGTGAGAAGGGACACTATGGCTACACCTTC
.	TRBJ1-5	TRBV6-1	.	CASSDRVVSPQHF	TGTGCCAGCAGTGATCGGGTGGTGTCGCCCCAGCATTTT
TRBD1	TRBJ1-2	TRBV19	.	CASSPRAGQGAGYGYTF	TGTGCCAGTAGCCCAAGGGCCGGACAGGGGGCTGGCTATGGCTACACCTTC
.	TRBJ2-7	TRBV18	.	CASSPSTTSSYEQYF	TGTGCCAGCTCACCTTCTACAACTAGCTCCTACGAGCAGTACTTC
.	TRBJ2-3	TRBV5-1	.	CASSFQFTDTQYF	TGCGCCAGCAGCTTTCAGTTCACAGATACGCAGTATTTT
.	TRBJ2-2	TRBV28	.	CASSFIYTGRAANGELFF	TGTGCCAGCAGTTTTATCTATACTGGACGCGCTGCCAATGGGGAGCTGTTTTTT
.	TRBJ2-3	TRBV5-1	.	CASSPLAAVSTDTQYF	TGCGCCAGCAGCCCCTTGGCGGCGGTAAGCACAGATACGCAGTATTTT
TRBD1	TRBJ2-2	TRBV5-1	.	CASSPRTGNTGELFF	TGCGCCAGCAGCCCCCGGACAGGGAACACCGGGGAGCTGTTTTTT
TRBD2	TRBJ2-2	TRBV6-6	once	CASSSGGGGTGELFF	TGTGCCAGCAGTTCCGGCGGGGGGGGCACCGGGGAGCTGTTTTTT
.	TRBJ1-1	TRBV5-1	.	CASSLDPNLNTEAFF	TGCGCCAGCAGCTTGGATCCCAACTTGAACACTGAAGCTTTCTTT
.	TRBJ2-5	TRBV15	.	CATSRGGGQGGQKGETQYF	TGTGCCACCAGCAGAGGGGGTGGCCAGGGGGGCCAAAAAGGAGAGACCCAGTACTTC
TRBD2	TRBJ2-7	TRBV6-5	.	CASSYSTRGGNYEQYF	TGTGCCAGCAGTTACTCGACGCGCGGGGGGAACTACGAGCAGTACTTC
TRBD2	TRBJ2-3	TRBV7-2	.	CASSRSGSADTQYF	TGTGCCAGCAGCCGTAGCGGGAGCGCAGATACGCAGTATTTT
.	TRBJ2-7	TRBV6-5	.	CASSPQAGSSYEQYF	TGTGCCAGCAGCCCCCAGGCAGGGAGCTCCTACGAGCAGTACTTC
TRBD2	TRBJ2-7	TRBV7-2	.	CASSLASVAGGYEQYF	TGTGCCAGCAGCTTAGCATCGGTAGCGGGTGGGTACGAGCAGTACTTC
.	TRBJ2-3	TRBV11-2	.	CASSYRDGLSTDTQYF	TGTGCCAGCAGCTATAGGGACGGATTGAGCACAGATACGCAGTATTTT
.	TRBJ2-7	TRBV29-1	once	CSVREEGLSYEQCF	TGCAGCGTCCGTGAGGAGGGACTGTCCTACGAGCAGTGCTTC
.	TRBJ1-2	TRBV28	few	CASRSGLSYGYTF	TGTGCCAGCAGATCGGGGTTATCCTATGGCTACACCTTC
.	TRBJ2-7	TRBV30	.	CAWSQGSGGRGYEQYF	TGTGCCTGGAGCCAGGGGAGCGGCGGGCGGGGGTACGAGCAGTACTTC
TRBD1	TRBJ1-2	TRBV5-1	.	CASSPGTALYGYTF	TGCGCCAGCAGCCCCGGGACAGCTCTCTATGGCTACACCTTC
.	TRBJ2-5	TRBV11-2	.	CASSLRPRQETQYF	TGTGCCAGCAGCCTCCGACCCCGTCAAGAGACCCAGTACTTC
.	TRBJ1-6	TRBV4-1	.	CASSPLGGDINSPLHF	TGCGCCAGCAGTCCCCTGGGCGGAGACATCAATTCACCCCTCCACTTT
TRBD2	TRBJ2-2	TRBV9	.	CASSVVGTSGGITGELFF	TGTGCCAGCAGCGTAGTAGGGACTAGCGGGGGGATTACCGGGGAGCTGTTTTTT
.	TRBJ1-4	TRBV15	.	CATSGEGQLNEKLFF	TGTGCCACCAGCGGGGAAGGACAGCTTAATGAAAAACTGTTTTTT
TRBD1	TRBJ2-7	TRBV4-1	.	CASSQDMGTGRYEQYF	TGCGCCAGCAGCCAAGATATGGGGACAGGGAGATACGAGCAGTACTTC
.	TRBJ2-5	TRBV19	once	CASRRGPGGTQYF	TGTGCCAGCAGGAGGGGTCCTGGGGGGACCCAGTACTTC